The clone carrying this T cell receptor (beta chain) was observed a handful of times. This CDR3 comprises 13 residues. Germline V gives CDR1 MNHEY, CDR2 SVGAGI. V was shortened by 10 bases and J by 2 bases, with 14 bases between the two germline ends. Sequencing used immunoSEQ multiplex PCR; TCRdb keeps in-frame clones, though not all of them. The sample comprises under 9,000 clones, 74% of which are singletons, and over 6.5% rests with the top ten. Resections took place in Japan or China from about 2013 to 2017. This sample is drawn from a study of immune evolution from preneoplasia to lung adenocarcinoma.

The chain links TRBV6-5 to TRBJ2-5; D possibly corresponds to TRBD2 (5 bases). The sequenced sample consisted of FFPE atypical adenomatous hyperplasia tissue from the lung. The subset is: atypical adenomatous hyperplasia (AAH), lung preneoplasia. The sequence derives from a donor of 70 years or more with lung adenocarcinoma. Some clones in this sample may be carry-over from other donors' samples. CDR3 DNA: TGTGCCACCGGCGGTCGGGGTCAAGAGACCCAGTACTTC. This codes for CATGGRGQETQYF.